A single sample gave rise to the 6 T cell receptor beta chains below, sequenced in a study of breast tumors, draining lymph nodes, adjacent tissues. TCRdb reprocessed the multiplex PCR reads with MiXCR, giving one entry per CDR3 protein. The profile covers 45,000 to 60,000 distinct CDR3 sequences, with around 23% appearing a single time and approximately 8.1% taken by the ten largest. Sequences were obtained from breast tumor tissue. The receptors here all came from a female donor with breast cancer. Some clones in this sample may be carry-over from other donors' samples.

The CDR3 region is CASSGRRQNLNTEAFF. CDR3 sequence (DNA): TGTGCCAGCAGCGGTCGTAGACAGAATCTGAACACTGAAGCTTTCTTT. The chain has TRBV2 and TRBJ1-1, with D possibly TRBD1 on 5 matching bases. CDR3 length equals 16 residues. Trimming stripped 6 bases from V and 0 bases from J, with 17 bases between. Germline assignment: CDR1 SNHLY and CDR2 FYNNEI.

Many counts were recorded for this clonotype. The J gene is TRBJ1-3, the V gene TRBV29-1; no firm D call. With 7 bases removed from V and 7 bases from J, the gap between germline ends came to 14 bases. The CDR3 length is 12 residues. Germline lookup yields CDR1 SQVTM and CDR2 ANQGSEA. The CDR3 loop is CSAMSDGNTIYF. Written as DNA, the CDR3 is TGCAGCGCGATGAGTGACGGCAACACCATATATTTT.

This clonotype showed up many times. The rearrangement uses TRBV9 and TRBJ2-7; 12 bases line up with TRBD1. Germline values: CDR1 SGDLS, CDR2 YYNGEE. The V gene end was trimmed by 3 bases and the J gene end by 6 bases; junction bases not matched to a gene: 7. The CDR3 extends over 15 amino acids. CDR3: CASSAPGQGAREQYF. As DNA, the CDR3 is TGTGCCAGCAGCGCCCCGGGACAGGGGGCTCGCGAGCAGTACTTC.

The sample holds a few counts of this clonotype. The chain carries TRBV6-5 and TRBJ2-3; D is possibly TRBD2 (5 bases). CDR3 length equals 15 residues. Germline loops: CDR1 MNHEY, CDR2 SVGAGI. V gave up 8 bases and J gave up 4 bases, with 19 bases separating them. As DNA, the CDR3 is TGTGCCAGCTCCAGCAGAGGGAGAGGAGCAGATACGCAGTATTTT. It yields the protein CASSSRGRGADTQYF.

A note on this clonotype: A much larger clone differs by one base, so this may be a read error. The V call is TRBV7-3, the J call TRBJ1-2; the D gene is possibly TRBD1 (5 bases). The length of the CDR3 is 11 residues. The germline CDR1 and CDR2 sequences are SGHTA and FQGTGA. The V and J ends lost 11 bases and 8 bases respectively, with 15 bases between them. The CDR3 protein is CAGGGGGGYTF. Written as DNA, the CDR3 is TGTGCCGGGGGGGGGGGGGGGGGCTACACCTTC.

This clonotype was detected only a few times. This chain uses TRBV6-6 with TRBJ2-1, with 7 bases identical to TRBD2. CDR1 is MNHNY, CDR2 SVGAGI, per germline (reference sequence). V gave up 4 bases and J gave up 9 bases; unmatched junction bases: 9. The CDR3 has 14 residues. The CDR3 sequence: CASSSESGVPEQFF. CDR3 DNA: TGTGCCAGCAGTTCAGAAAGCGGGGTACCTGAGCAGTTCTTC.